This T cell receptor beta chain originates from a study of vaccination and CD4 T cells after COVID-19. The treatment was: roughly 10-day PBMC culture with coronavirus spike peptide pools or control peptides (ViraFEST assay). Peptide-pool expansion of antigen-specific T cells preceded TCR sequencing in ViraFEST. Oncomine TCR Beta short-read sequencing was applied to DNA from cultured CD4+ T cells. TCRdb processed the PCR reads anew with MiXCR; each CDR3 protein has one entry. The table lists under 25,000 distinct CDR3 sequences, 23% of them singletons, with approximately 8.6% in the top ten. Findings of the study overall: Rising from 21 to 38, the median of SARS-CoV-2-reactive clonotypes did not change significantly.

This clonotype was seen a few times. The antigen remains unidentified. The V segment lost 2 bases and the J segment 6 bases; nucleotides outside the gene matches: 4. CDR1 is SGHAT and CDR2 is FQDESV in the germline V gene (reference sequence). This CDR3 is 16 amino acids long. The sequence came from a human donor with COVID-19. This chain uses TRBV11-1 with TRBJ2-3; 14 bases map to TRBD2. Sequencing used cultured CD4+ T cells from blood. Here the CDR3 reads CASSLRTSGGRDTQYF. In DNA form, the CDR3 reads TGTGCCAGCAGCTTACGGACTAGCGGGGGGCGGGATACGCAGTATTTT.